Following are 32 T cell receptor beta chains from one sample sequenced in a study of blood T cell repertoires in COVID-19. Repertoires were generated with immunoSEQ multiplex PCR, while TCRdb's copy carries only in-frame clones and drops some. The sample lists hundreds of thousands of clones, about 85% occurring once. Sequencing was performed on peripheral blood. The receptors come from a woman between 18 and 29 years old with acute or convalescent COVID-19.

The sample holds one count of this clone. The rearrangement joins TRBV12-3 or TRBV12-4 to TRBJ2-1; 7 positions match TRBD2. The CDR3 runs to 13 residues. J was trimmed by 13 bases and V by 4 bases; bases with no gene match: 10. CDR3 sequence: CASSSLWWEGQFF. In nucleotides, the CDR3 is TGTGCCAGCAGTTCTCTTTGGTGGGAGGGCCAGTTCTTC.

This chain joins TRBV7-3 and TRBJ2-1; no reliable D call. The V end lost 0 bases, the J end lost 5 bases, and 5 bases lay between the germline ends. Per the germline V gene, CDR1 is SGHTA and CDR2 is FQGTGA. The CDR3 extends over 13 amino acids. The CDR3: CASSLTANNEQFF. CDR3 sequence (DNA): TGTGCCAGCAGCTTAACCGCGAACAATGAGCAGTTCTTC. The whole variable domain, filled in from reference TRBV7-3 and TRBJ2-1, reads GAGVSQTPSNKVTEKGKYVELRCDPISGHTALYWYRQSLGQGPEFLIYFQGTGAADDSGLPNDRFFAVRPEGSVSTLKIQRTERGDSAVYLCASSLTANNEQFFGPGTRLTVL.

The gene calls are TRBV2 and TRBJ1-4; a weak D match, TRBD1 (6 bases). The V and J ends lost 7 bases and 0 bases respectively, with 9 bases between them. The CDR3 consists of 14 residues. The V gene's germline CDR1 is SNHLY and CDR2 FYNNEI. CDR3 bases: TGTGCCAGCATTGGGACAACAACTAATGAAAAACTGTTTTTT. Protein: CASIGTTTNEKLFF. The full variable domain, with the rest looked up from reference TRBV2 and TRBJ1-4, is EPEVTQTPSHQVTQMGQEVILRCVPISNHLYFYWYRQILGQKVEFLVSFYNNEISEKSEIFDDQFSVERPDGSNFTLKIRSTKLEDSAMYFCASIGTTTNEKLFFGSGTQLSVL.

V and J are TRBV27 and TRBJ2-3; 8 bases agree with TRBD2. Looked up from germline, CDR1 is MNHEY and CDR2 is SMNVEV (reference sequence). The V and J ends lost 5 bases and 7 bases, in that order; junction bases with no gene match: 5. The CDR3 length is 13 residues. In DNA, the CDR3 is TGTGCCAGCAGTCCGCGACTAGCGAATACGCAGTATTTT. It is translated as CASSPRLANTQYF.

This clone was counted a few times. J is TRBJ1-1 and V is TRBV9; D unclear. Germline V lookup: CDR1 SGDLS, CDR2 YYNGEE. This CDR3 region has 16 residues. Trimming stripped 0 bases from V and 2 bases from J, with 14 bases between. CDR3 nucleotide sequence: TGTGCCAGCAGCGTAGTTCCCCCTGGGCCCAACACTGAAGCTTTCTTT. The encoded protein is CASSVVPPGPNTEAFF.

The CDR3 is CASSQEGLGYTF. The CDR3 DNA reads as TGCGCCAGCAGCCAAGAGGGCCTCGGCTACACCTTC. This chain connects TRBV4-1 to TRBJ1-2; D is unresolved. From germline, CDR1 is MGHRA and CDR2 YSYEKL. Trimming removed 0 bases at V and 8 bases at J, with 7 bases between. The CDR3 is 12 residues long.

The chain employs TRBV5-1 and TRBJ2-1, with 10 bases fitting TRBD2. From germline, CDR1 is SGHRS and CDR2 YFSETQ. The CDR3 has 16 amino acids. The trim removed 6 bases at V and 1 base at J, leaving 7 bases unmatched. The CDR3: CASTELAGVSYNEQFF. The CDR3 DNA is TGCGCCAGCACCGAGCTAGCGGGAGTTTCCTACAATGAGCAGTTCTTC.

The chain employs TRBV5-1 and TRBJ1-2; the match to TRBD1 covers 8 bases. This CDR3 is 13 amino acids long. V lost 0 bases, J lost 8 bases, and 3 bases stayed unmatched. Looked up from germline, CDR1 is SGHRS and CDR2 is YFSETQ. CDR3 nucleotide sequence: TGCGCCAGCAGCTTGGGACAGGGGAGCGGCTACACCTTC. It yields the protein CASSLGQGSGYTF.

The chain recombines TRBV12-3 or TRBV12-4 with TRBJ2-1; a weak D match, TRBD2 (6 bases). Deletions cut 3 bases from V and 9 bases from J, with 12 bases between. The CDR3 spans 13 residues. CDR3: CASSLTGVGEQFF. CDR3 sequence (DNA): TGTGCCAGCAGTTTGACGGGAGTAGGTGAGCAGTTCTTC.

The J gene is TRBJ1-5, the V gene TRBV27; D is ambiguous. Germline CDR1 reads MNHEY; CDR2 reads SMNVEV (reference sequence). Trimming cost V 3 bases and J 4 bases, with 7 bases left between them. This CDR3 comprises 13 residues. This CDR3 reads CASSLAGNQPQHF. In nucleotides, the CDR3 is TGTGCCAGCAGTTTGGCGGGGAATCAGCCCCAGCATTTT.

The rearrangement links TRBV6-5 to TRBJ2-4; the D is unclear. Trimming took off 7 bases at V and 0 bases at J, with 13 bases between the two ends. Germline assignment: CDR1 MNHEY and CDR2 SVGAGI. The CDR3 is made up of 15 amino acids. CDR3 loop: CASTPRAAAKNIQYF. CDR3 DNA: TGTGCCAGCACCCCACGAGCCGCAGCCAAAAACATTCAGTACTTC.

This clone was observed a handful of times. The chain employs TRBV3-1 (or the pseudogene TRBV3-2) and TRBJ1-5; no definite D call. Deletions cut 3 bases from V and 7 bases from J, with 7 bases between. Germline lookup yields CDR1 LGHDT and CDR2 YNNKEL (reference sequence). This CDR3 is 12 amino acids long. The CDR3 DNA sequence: TGTGCCAGCAGCCATAACTCCCAGCCCCAGCATTTT. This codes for CASSHNSQPQHF.

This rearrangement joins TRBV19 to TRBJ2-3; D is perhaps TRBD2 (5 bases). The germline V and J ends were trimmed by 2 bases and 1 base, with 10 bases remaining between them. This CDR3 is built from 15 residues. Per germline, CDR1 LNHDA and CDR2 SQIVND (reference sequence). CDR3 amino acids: CASSIRLRGTDTQYF. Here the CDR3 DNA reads TGTGCCAGTAGTATAAGACTACGGGGCACAGATACGCAGTATTTT. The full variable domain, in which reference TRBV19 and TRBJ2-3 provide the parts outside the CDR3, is DGGITQSPKYLFRKEGQNVTLSCEQNLNHDAMYWYRQDPGQGLRLIYYSQIVNDFQKGDIAEGYSVSREKKESFPLTVTSAQKNPTAFYLCASSIRLRGTDTQYFGPGTRLTVL.

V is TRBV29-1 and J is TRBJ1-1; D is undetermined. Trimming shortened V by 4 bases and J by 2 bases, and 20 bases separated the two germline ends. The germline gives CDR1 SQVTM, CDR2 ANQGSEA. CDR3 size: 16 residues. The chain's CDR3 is CSVGPFGLEGNTEAFF. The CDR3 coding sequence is TGCAGCGTTGGTCCGTTCGGGCTCGAGGGTAACACTGAAGCTTTCTTT.

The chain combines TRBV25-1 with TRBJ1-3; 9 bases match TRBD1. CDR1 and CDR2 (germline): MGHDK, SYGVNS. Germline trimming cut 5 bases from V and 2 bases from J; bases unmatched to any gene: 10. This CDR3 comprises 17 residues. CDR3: CASSPWGTGNTGNTIYF. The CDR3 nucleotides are TGTGCCAGCAGTCCCTGGGGGACAGGGAATACTGGAAACACCATATATTTT.

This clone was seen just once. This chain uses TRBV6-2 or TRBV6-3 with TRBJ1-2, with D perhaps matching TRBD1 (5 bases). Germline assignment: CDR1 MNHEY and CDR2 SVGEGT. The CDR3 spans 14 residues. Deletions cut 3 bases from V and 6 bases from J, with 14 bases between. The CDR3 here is CASSYFARADGYTF. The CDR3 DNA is TGTGCCAGCAGTTATTTCGCCAGGGCGGATGGCTACACCTTC.

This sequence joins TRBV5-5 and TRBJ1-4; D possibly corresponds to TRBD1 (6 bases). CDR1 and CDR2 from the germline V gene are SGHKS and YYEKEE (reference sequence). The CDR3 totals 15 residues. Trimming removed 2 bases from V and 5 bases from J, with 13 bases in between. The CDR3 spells CASSLLTGLNEKLFF. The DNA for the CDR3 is TGTGCCAGCAGCTTACTAACAGGGCTCAATGAAAAACTGTTTTTT. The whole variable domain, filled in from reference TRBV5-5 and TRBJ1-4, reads DAGVTQSPTHLIKTRGQQVTLRCSPISGHKSVSWYQQVLGQGPQFIFQYYEKEERGRGNFPDRFSARQFPNYSSELNVNALLLGDSALYLCASSLLTGLNEKLFFGSGTQLSVL.

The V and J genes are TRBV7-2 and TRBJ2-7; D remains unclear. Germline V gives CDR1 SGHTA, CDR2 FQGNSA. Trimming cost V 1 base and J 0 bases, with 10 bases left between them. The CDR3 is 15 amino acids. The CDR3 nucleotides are TGTGCCAGCAGCTTAGGTAGCCTGAGCTCCTACGAGCAGTACTTC. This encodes CASSLGSLSSYEQYF.

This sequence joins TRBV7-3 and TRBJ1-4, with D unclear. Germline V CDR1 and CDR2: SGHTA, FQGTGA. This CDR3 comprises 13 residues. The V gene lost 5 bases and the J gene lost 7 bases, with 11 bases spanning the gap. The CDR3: CASSLGSFEKLFF. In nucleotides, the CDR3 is TGTGCCAGCAGCCTGGGGAGCTTTGAAAAACTGTTTTTT.

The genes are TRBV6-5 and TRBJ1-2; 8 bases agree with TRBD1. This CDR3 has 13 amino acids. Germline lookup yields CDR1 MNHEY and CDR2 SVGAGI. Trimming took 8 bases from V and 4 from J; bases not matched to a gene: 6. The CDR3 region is CASRAGGFYGYTF. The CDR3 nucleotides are TGTGCCAGCCGGGCAGGGGGCTTCTATGGCTACACCTTC.

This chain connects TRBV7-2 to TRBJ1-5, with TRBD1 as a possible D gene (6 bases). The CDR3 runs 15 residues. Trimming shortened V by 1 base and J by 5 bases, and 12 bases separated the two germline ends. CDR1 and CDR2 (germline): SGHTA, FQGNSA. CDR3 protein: CASSLETGSYQPQHF. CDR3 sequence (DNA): TGTGCCAGCAGCTTAGAGACAGGCAGCTATCAGCCCCAGCATTTT.

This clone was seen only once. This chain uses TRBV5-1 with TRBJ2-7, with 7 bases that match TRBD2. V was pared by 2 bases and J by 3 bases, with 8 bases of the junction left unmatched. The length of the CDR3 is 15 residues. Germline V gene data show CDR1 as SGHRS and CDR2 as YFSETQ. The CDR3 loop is CASSLRAGANYEQYF. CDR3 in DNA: TGCGCCAGCAGCTTAAGGGCGGGAGCTAACTACGAGCAGTACTTC.

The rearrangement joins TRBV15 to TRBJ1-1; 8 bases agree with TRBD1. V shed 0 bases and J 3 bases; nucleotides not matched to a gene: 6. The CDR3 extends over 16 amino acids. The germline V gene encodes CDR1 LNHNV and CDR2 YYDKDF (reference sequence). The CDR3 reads CATSRDLTGADTEAFF. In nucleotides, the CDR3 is TGTGCCACCAGCAGAGATTTGACAGGGGCGGACACTGAAGCTTTCTTT.

The CDR3 region is CASSLLTSNEQFF. Here the CDR3 DNA reads TGTGCCAGCAGCTTATTGACTAGCAATGAGCAGTTCTTC. The chain combines TRBV11-2 with TRBJ2-1; TRBD2 is a possible D gene (6 bases). Trimming removed 2 bases at V and 6 bases at J, with 8 bases between. CDR1 is SGHAT and CDR2 is FQNNGV in the germline V gene. This CDR3 comprises 13 residues.

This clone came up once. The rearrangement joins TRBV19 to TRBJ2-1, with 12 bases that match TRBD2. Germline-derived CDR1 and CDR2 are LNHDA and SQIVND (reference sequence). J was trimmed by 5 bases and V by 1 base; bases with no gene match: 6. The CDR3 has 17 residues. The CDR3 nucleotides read TGTGCCAGTAGTATAGTCCCTGCTAGCGGGAGGGACAATGAGCAGTTCTTC. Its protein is CASSIVPASGRDNEQFF.

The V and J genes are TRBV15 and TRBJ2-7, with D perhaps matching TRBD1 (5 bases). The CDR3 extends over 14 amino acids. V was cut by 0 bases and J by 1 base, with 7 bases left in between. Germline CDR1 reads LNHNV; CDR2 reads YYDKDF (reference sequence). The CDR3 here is CATSREGPSYEQYF. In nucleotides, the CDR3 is TGTGCCACCAGCAGAGAGGGGCCGTCCTACGAGCAGTACTTC.

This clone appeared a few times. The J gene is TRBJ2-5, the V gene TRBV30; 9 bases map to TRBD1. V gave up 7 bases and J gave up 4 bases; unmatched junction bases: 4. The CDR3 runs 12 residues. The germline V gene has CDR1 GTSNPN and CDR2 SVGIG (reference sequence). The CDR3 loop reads CASQTGGETQYF. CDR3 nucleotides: TGTGCCTCGCAGACAGGGGGAGAGACCCAGTACTTC.

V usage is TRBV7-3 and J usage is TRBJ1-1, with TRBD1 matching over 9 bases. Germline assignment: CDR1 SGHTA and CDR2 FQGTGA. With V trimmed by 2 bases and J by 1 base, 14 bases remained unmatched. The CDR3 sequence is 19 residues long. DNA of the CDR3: TGTGCCAGCAGCTTATTAGGTCCCGGGACAGGGATGAGGAACACTGAAGCTTTCTTT. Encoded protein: CASSLLGPGTGMRNTEAFF.

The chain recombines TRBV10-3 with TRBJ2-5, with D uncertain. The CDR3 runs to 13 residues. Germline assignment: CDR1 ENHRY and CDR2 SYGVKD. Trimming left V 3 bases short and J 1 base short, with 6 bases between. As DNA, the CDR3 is TGTGCCATCAGTGACCAGGTCCAAGAGACCCAGTACTTC. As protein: CAISDQVQETQYF.

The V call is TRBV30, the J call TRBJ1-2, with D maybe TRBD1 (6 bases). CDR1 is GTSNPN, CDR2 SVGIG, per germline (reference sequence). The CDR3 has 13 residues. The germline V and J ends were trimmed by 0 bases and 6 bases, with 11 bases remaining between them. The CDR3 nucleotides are TGTGCCTGGAGTGTAAACAGGGATGATGGCTACACCTTC. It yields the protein CAWSVNRDDGYTF.

The chain's CDR3 is CASSFPLGDTQYF. Written as DNA, the CDR3 is TGTGCCAGCAGTTTCCCCCTCGGTGATACGCAGTATTTT. The chain combines TRBV12-3 or TRBV12-4 with TRBJ2-3; D is ambiguous. The CDR3 sequence is 13 residues long. Trimming took off 3 bases at V and 6 bases at J, with 10 bases between the two ends.

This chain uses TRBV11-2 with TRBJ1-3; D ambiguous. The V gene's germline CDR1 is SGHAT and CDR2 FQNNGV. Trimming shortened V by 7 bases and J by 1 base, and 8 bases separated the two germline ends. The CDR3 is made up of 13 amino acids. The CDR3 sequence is CASKQRSGNTIYF. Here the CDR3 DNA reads TGTGCCAGCAAACAGAGATCTGGAAACACCATATATTTT.